This entry lists 15 T cell receptor beta chains sequenced from one sample in a study of blood T cell repertoires in COVID-19. The data were produced by immunoSEQ multiplex PCR, yet TCRdb's version contains in-frame clones alone and is incomplete. The table includes roughly 100,000 clones, about 90% detected once. The sample was peripheral blood. These receptors originate from a man in his fifties or sixties in a cohort sampled during active COVID-19.

V gene TRBV29-1 combines with J gene TRBJ2-5; 8 bases match TRBD1. The CDR3 loop spans 17 amino acids. V shed 0 bases and J 5 bases; nucleotides not matched to a gene: 14. Germline V gene data show CDR1 as SQVTM and CDR2 as ANQGSEA. The CDR3 is CSVEDVSPGGRRETQYF. The CDR3 nucleotides are TGCAGCGTTGAAGATGTATCGCCAGGGGGCCGGAGGGAGACCCAGTACTTC.

This chain joins TRBV6-5 and TRBJ1-1; 8 bases match TRBD1. Germline CDR1 MNHEY, CDR2 SVGAGI. The CDR3 runs to 14 residues. V lost 8 bases and J lost 1; bases outside the gene matches: 6. CDR3 amino acids: CASRFDRGNTEAFF. For the CDR3, the DNA is TGTGCCAGCCGTTTTGACAGGGGGAACACTGAAGCTTTCTTT.

This rearrangement joins TRBV19 to TRBJ1-1; tentatively, D is TRBD1 (6 bases). This CDR3 has 13 amino acids. CDR1 LNHDA and CDR2 SQIVND come from the germline V gene (reference sequence). The V end was cut by 3 bases, the J end by 11 bases, with 16 bases between. CDR3 residues: CASSMDRTGRAFF. Written as DNA, the CDR3 is TGTGCCAGTAGTATGGACAGAACGGGGCGGGCTTTCTTT.

V gene TRBV6-6 combines with J gene TRBJ1-5; 9 bases align to TRBD1. The length of the CDR3 is 15 residues. V was clipped by 2 bases and J by 7 bases; unmatched bases: 6. Germline CDR1 is MNHNY and CDR2 is SVGAGI (reference sequence). CDR3: CASSYTGTGRQPQHF. The CDR3 coding sequence is TGTGCCAGCAGTTACACAGGGACAGGGCGGCAGCCCCAGCATTTT.

This sequence joins TRBV15 and TRBJ1-2; TRBD1 might be the D (5 bases). Germline-derived CDR1 and CDR2 are LNHNV and YYDKDF (reference sequence). V was pared by 2 bases and J by 5 bases, with 12 bases between. The CDR3 runs 14 residues. Here the CDR3 reads CATSRPTGTYGYTF. CDR3 DNA: TGTGCCACCAGCAGACCTACAGGAACTTATGGCTACACCTTC. Filled out from reference TRBV15 and TRBJ1-2, the complete variable domain reads DAMVIQNPRYQVTQFGKPVTLSCSQTLNHNVMYWYQQKSSQAPKLLFHYYDKDFNNEADTPDNFQSRRPNTSFCFLDIRSPGLGDTAMYLCATSRPTGTYGYTFGSGTRLTVV.

J is TRBJ2-7 and V is TRBV7-3; TRBD2 matches at 9 bases. The CDR3 is made up of 13 amino acids. CDR1 and CDR2 (germline): SGHTA, FQGTGA. J gave up 4 bases and V 6 bases, and 4 bases lay outside the gene matches. In DNA, the CDR3 is TGTGCCAGCAGTTCAGCGGGGGGATACGAGCAGTACTTC. It is translated as CASSSAGGYEQYF.

This clone is a singleton in its sample. This rearrangement joins TRBV11-2 to TRBJ1-5; 8 positions match TRBD1. CDR1 SGHAT and CDR2 FQNNGV come from the germline V gene. CDR3 length: 14 residues. V lost 1 base and J lost 4; bases outside the gene matches: 0. CDR3 in amino acids: CASSLGQGNQPQHF. In DNA form, the CDR3 reads TGTGCCAGCAGCTTAGGACAGGGGAATCAGCCCCAGCATTTT.

CDR3 sequence reads: CASSHDGGGGRTEAFF. CDR3 nucleotides: TGTGCCAGCAGCCATGACGGTGGGGGGGGACGCACTGAAGCTTTCTTT. The chain links TRBV5-4 to TRBJ1-1, with a possible D match to TRBD1 (5 bases). The CDR3 loop spans 16 amino acids. Germline V gene sequence: CDR1 SGHNT, CDR2 YYREEE (reference sequence). Deletions cut 4 bases from V and 4 bases from J, with 20 bases between.

The J gene is TRBJ1-5, the V gene TRBV19; 9 nucleotides line up with TRBD1. This CDR3 is built from 16 residues. Germline V gene lookup returns CDR1 LNHDA and CDR2 SQIVND (reference sequence). The trim removed 5 bases at V and 6 bases at J, leaving 11 bases unmatched. CDR3 nucleotide sequence: TGTGCCAGTAGTGTAAGCCGGGACAGGGTTCCTCAGCCCCAGCATTTT. As protein: CASSVSRDRVPQPQHF.

This sequence joins TRBV15 and TRBJ2-7, with 8 bases matching TRBD2. Germline-derived CDR1 and CDR2 are LNHNV and YYDKDF (reference sequence). V was clipped by 1 base and J by 0 bases; unmatched bases: 2. The CDR3 totals 15 residues. The CDR3, as DNA: TGTGCCACCAGCAGAGGCGGGGGGAGCTCCTACGAGCAGTACTTC. This encodes CATSRGGGSSYEQYF.

In nucleotides, the CDR3 is TGCGCCAGCAGTGTCAGCGGGGGGGCATGGGAGCAGTTCTTC. It yields the protein CASSVSGGAWEQFF. This chain connects TRBV10-1 to TRBJ2-1; 10 nucleotides match TRBD2. Germline CDR1 WNHNN, CDR2 SYGVQD (reference sequence). This CDR3 spans 14 amino acids. After removal of 4 bases from V and 10 bases from J, the junction contained 7 bases not matched to a gene.

The V gene is TRBV6-4, the J gene TRBJ2-3; D perhaps matches TRBD1 (7 bases). The germline V and J ends were trimmed by 4 bases and 3 bases, with 17 bases remaining between them. The CDR3 contains 16 residues. Germline-derived CDR1 and CDR2 are MRHNA and SNTAGT. The CDR3 DNA is TGTGCCAGCAGTGTTTCGGCAGGGGGGAATACAGATACGCAGTATTTT. Its protein is CASSVSAGGNTDTQYF.

This clone showed up just a few times. V usage is TRBV29-1 and J usage is TRBJ2-7; 15 bases match TRBD2. The V gene's germline CDR1 is SQVTM and CDR2 ANQGSEA. V shed 6 bases and J 1 base; nucleotides not matched to a gene: 7. This CDR3 is 16 amino acids long. CDR3 amino acids: CSVAGTSGGPSYEQYF. The CDR3 DNA reads as TGCAGCGTCGCCGGGACTAGCGGGGGGCCTTCCTACGAGCAGTACTTC.

The rearrangement links TRBV5-1 to TRBJ1-2; D might be TRBD1 (6 bases). CDR3 size: 13 residues. Trimming left V 4 bases short and J 4 bases short, with 11 bases between. The germline V gene encodes CDR1 SGHRS and CDR2 YFSETQ. CDR3 protein: CASSQTTGYGYTF. The CDR3 DNA reads as TGCGCCAGCAGCCAGACGACAGGCTATGGCTACACCTTC.

V is TRBV19 and J is TRBJ1-5, with D possibly matching TRBD1 (5 bases). The CDR3 runs 16 residues. From germline, CDR1 is LNHDA and CDR2 SQIVND (reference sequence). Trimming pared 5 bases from V and 3 bases from J, leaving 17 bases between. The CDR3: CASSPNLRQFNQPQHF. The DNA of the CDR3 is TGTGCCAGTAGTCCCAATCTGCGACAGTTCAATCAGCCCCAGCATTTT. Using reference TRBV19 and TRBJ1-5 for the parts outside the CDR3, the full variable domain is DGGITQSPKYLFRKEGQNVTLSCEQNLNHDAMYWYRQDPGQGLRLIYYSQIVNDFQKGDIAEGYSVSREKKESFPLTVTSAQKNPTAFYLCASSPNLRQFNQPQHFGDGTRLSIL.